These T cell receptor beta chains were read from a single sample in a study of blood T cell repertoires in COVID-19. Measured with immunoSEQ multiplex PCR; TCRdb has only the in-frame clones, and not every one. The data contain around 20,000 clones, 80% to 85% of them singletons. The sample consisted of peripheral blood. The receptors shown here come from a man in his forties with acute or convalescent COVID-19. The CDR3 runs from the conserved cysteine through the conserved F or W. Fields, in order: J gene, V gene, CDR3 protein.

>TRBJ2-7|TRBV12-3/TRBV12-4
CASRVDSFGEQYF
>TRBJ2-3|TRBV11-3
CASSGTSTDTQYF
>TRBJ2-7|TRBV2
CASTRDRGHEQYF
>TRBJ2-7|TRBV5-6
CASSVTYEQYF
>TRBJ2-5|TRBV7-7
CASSFSRGLQETQYF
>TRBJ1-2|TRBV9
CASSVDNPVGGYTF
>TRBJ1-1|TRBV6-5
CASSLDRGPAFF
>TRBJ1-2|TRBV6-5
CASSNDRLTNYGYTF
>TRBJ1-6|TRBV27
CASSPRWTGGLFSNSPLHF
>TRBJ1-3|TRBV30
CAWTPGGGNTIYF
>TRBJ1-1|TRBV5-1
CASSRGQGNTEAFF
>TRBJ2-7|TRBV6-5
CASSPTGGSYEQYF
>TRBJ2-7|TRBV30
CAWSRDRGGEQYF
>TRBJ1-6|TRBV5-1
CASSLSRGSSYNSPLHF
>TRBJ1-1|TRBV30
CAWSYRGSSNTEAFF
>TRBJ1-3|TRBV5-1
CASSPRGGDYGNTIYF
>TRBJ2-1|TRBV18
CASSPLASGDNEQFF
>TRBJ2-2|TRBV10-3
CAIRQGLTSGRSGELFF
>TRBJ1-1|TRBV5-7
CARGRKTEAFF
>TRBJ1-1|TRBV18
CASSTGGTGTEAFF
>TRBJ1-5|TRBV6-1
CASSDPTPGGNQPQHF
>TRBJ2-2|TRBV9
CASSVGDRGLTGELFF
>TRBJ1-5|TRBV30
CAWSRGGFNNQPQHF
>TRBJ2-7|TRBV30
CAWSVGSQQGLSYEQYF
>TRBJ1-4|TRBV3-1/TRBV3-2
CASSPEKGQLLEKLFF
>TRBJ1-2|TRBV11-2
CASSLGDRVVQDYGYTF
>TRBJ1-6|TRBV30
CAWRIGTNNSPLHF
>TRBJ2-7|TRBV5-6
CASSSLRGRKDEQYF
>TRBJ1-2|TRBV7-2
CASSVYRETNYGYTF
>TRBJ1-1|TRBV7-2
CASSLGPVRGNTEAFF
>TRBJ2-2|TRBV14
CASSGTRVGELFF
>TRBJ1-2|TRBV6-1
CASSETGNYGYTF
>TRBJ1-2|TRBV4-1
CASSQEVGEYGYTF
>TRBJ1-3|TRBV19
CASSIAGNSGNTIYF
>TRBJ1-1|TRBV6-2/TRBV6-3
CASSFPGGNTEAFF
>TRBJ1-1|TRBV19
CASSWGRDTEAFF
>TRBJ1-3|TRBV3-1/TRBV3-2
CASSQVPWGPGNTIYF
>TRBJ1-1|TRBV27
CASSLWDRGDAFF
>TRBJ1-6|TRBV3-1/TRBV3-2
CASSQVQDGPLHF
>TRBJ1-1|TRBV15
CATSRGTGDEAFF
>TRBJ1-5|TRBV18
CASQLDSEQPQHF
>TRBJ2-7|TRBV23-1
CASRIYGKAPYEQYF
>TRBJ2-1|TRBV19
CASGGGRNYNEQFF
>TRBJ2-3|TRBV18
CASSILAGDTDTQYF
>TRBJ1-3|TRBV18
CASSPDRQRYGNTIYF
>TRBJ1-1|TRBV30
CAWSVRGGTEAFF
>TRBJ1-3|TRBV5-4
CASSLTGTGNTIYF
>TRBJ1-4|TRBV5-1
CASSFEATNEKLFF
>TRBJ1-4|TRBV6-5
CASSFGTGGEKLFF
>TRBJ1-3|TRBV6-6
CASSPAGGSGNTIYF
>TRBJ1-6|TRBV19
CASGGQSLWYSPLHF
>TRBJ2-5|TRBV10-3
CAISLGTSGRDETQYF
>TRBJ2-3|TRBV6-5
CATKDSHISTDTQYF
>TRBJ2-7|TRBV30
CAWSLYRVSEQYF
>TRBJ2-2|TRBV11-3
CASARGGNTGELFF
>TRBJ2-3|TRBV9
CASSATSTDTQYF
>TRBJ1-5|TRBV5-4
CASSLDGGGNQPQHF
>TRBJ2-3|TRBV7-8
CASSPLRGGYADTQYF